This T cell receptor (beta chain) originates from a study of OX40 agonist ivuxolimab in advanced cancers. For the study at large: Patients were treated with ivuxolimab, an agonistic anti-OX40 (CD134) antibody.

TCRdb's table, derived via immunoSEQ multiplex PCR, lists solely in-frame clones and lacks some. Counted here are 80,000 to 95,000 clones, approximately 86% occurring once; the ten biggest clones make up approximately 2%. Study-level points and caveats: The study found that CD8+ T cells averaged more expanded clones than CD4+. It was also the case that some nonresponders had low normalized T-cell clonal expansion.

With respect to this clone: The antigen is unknown.

No patient had autoimmune disease or received systemic immunosuppression. Per germline, CDR1 SGHTA and CDR2 FQGNSA. The V end lost 2 bases, the J end lost 6 bases, and 10 bases lay between the germline ends. The CDR3 contains 13 residues. V and J are TRBV7-2 and TRBJ2-5; D possibly uses TRBD1 or TRBD2 (6 bases each). The sequenced sample was CD4+ or CD8+ T cells sorted from blood, obtained in a trial of the OX40 agonist ivuxolimab. The sequence came from an adult with an advanced solid tumor such as melanoma, head and neck, liver or kidney cancer. CDR3 in DNA: TGTGCCAGCAGCTTATGGGGGGACAAGACCCAGTACTTC. Translating it yields CASSLWGDKTQYF. The full variable domain, rest sourced from reference TRBV7-2 and TRBJ2-5, is GAGVSQSPSNKVTEKGKDVELRCDPISGHTALYWYRQSLGQGLEFLIYFQGNSAPDKSGLPSDRFSAERTGGSVSTLTIQRTQQEDSAVYLCASSLWGDKTQYFGPGTRLLVL.